The 27 T cell receptor beta chains below were found in one sample sequenced in a study of T cell changes during pregnancy in multiple sclerosis. Using immunoSEQ multiplex PCR, the repertoire was profiled, and TCRdb retains in-frame clones only, with some absent. The sample holds tens of thousands of clones, approximately 81% seen once. The sequencing used CD8+ T cells from peripheral blood mononuclear cells, collected after pregnancy. These receptor sequences come from a female donor with multiple sclerosis, enrolled in a pregnancy study.

V gene TRBV27 combines with J gene TRBJ2-2, with D perhaps TRBD1 (5 bases). The CDR3 covers 13 residues. The V end lost 3 bases, the J end lost 6 bases, and 8 bases lay between the germline ends. Germline V CDR1 and CDR2: MNHEY, SMNVEV (reference sequence). The CDR3 coding sequence is TGTGCCAGCAGTTTGGTAGGGGCCGGGGAGCTGTTTTTT. Translated, it gives CASSLVGAGELFF.

The chain combines TRBV19 with TRBJ1-2; D call uncertain. This CDR3 comprises 15 residues. Per the germline V gene, CDR1 is LNHDA and CDR2 is SQIVND (reference sequence). Trimming left V 6 bases short and J 1 base short, with 15 bases between. The chain's CDR3 is CASRDWQDYNYGYTF. The CDR3 nucleotides are TGTGCCAGTAGAGATTGGCAGGACTATAACTATGGCTACACCTTC.

The genes are TRBV7-9 and TRBJ1-6; TRBD1 might be the D (6 bases). Trimming left V 4 bases short and J 7 bases short, with 17 bases between. This CDR3 comprises 16 residues. Germline assignment: CDR1 SEHNR and CDR2 FQNEAQ (reference sequence). The CDR3 here is CASSSARQATNSPLHF. For the CDR3, the DNA is TGTGCCAGCAGCTCAGCCCGACAGGCGACAAATTCACCCCTCCACTTT.

The chain has TRBV7-9 and TRBJ2-3; a possible D gene is TRBD1 (6 bases). Germline CDR1 reads SEHNR; CDR2 reads FQNEAQ (reference sequence). Trimming took off 9 bases at V and 0 bases at J, with 13 bases between the two ends. The CDR3 loop spans 14 amino acids. The CDR3 DNA follows: TGTGCCAGTATTGGGGGCACTAGCACAGATACGCAGTATTTT. This translates into CASIGGTSTDTQYF.

This sequence joins TRBV2 and TRBJ2-1; 9 bases are a match to TRBD2. The ends lost 5 bases at V and 5 bases at J; junction bases unmatched: 13. Per germline, CDR1 SNHLY and CDR2 FYNNEI. This CDR3 region has 17 residues. CDR3 sequence (DNA): TGTGCCAGCAGTCCAGAACCGGGACTAGCCCCGGACAATGAGCAGTTCTTC. It encodes CASSPEPGLAPDNEQFF.

This rearrangement joins TRBV28 to TRBJ2-1; 11 bases fit TRBD1. CDR1 is MDHEN and CDR2 is SYDVKM in the germline V gene. Trimming at V came to 5 bases and at J to 4 bases, leaving 10 bases not matched to a gene. The CDR3 is made up of 17 amino acids. The CDR3 reads CASSLLDRGRGYNEQFF. In nucleotides, the CDR3 is TGTGCCAGCAGTCTCCTGGACAGGGGGCGCGGGTACAATGAGCAGTTCTTC.

J is TRBJ2-7 and V is TRBV6-5, with TRBD2 matching 8 bases. Germline V CDR1 and CDR2: MNHEY, SVGAGI. The CDR3 has 15 residues. Trimming removed 7 bases from V and 2 bases from J; junction bases left unmatched: 10. This CDR3 reads CASTYRAAGAYEQYF. Written as DNA, the CDR3 is TGTGCCAGCACCTACCGCGCAGCGGGGGCCTACGAGCAGTACTTC.

J is TRBJ1-2 and V is TRBV27; D might be TRBD1 (5 bases). The germline V gene has CDR1 MNHEY and CDR2 SMNVEV (reference sequence). The V end was cut by 3 bases, the J end by 7 bases, with 21 bases between. This CDR3 has 16 amino acids. CDR3 protein: CASSFSPQGAVGGYTF. CDR3 bases: TGTGCCAGCAGTTTCTCCCCCCAGGGCGCCGTAGGTGGCTACACCTTC.

The chain is built from TRBV4-1 and TRBJ2-5; D call uncertain. This CDR3 comprises 15 residues. Germline assignment: CDR1 MGHRA and CDR2 YSYEKL. V shed 4 bases and J shed 0 bases, with 12 bases lying between them. As DNA, the CDR3 is TGCGCCAGCAGCCTTCTCGCTACGAACCAAGAGACCCAGTACTTC. Its translation is CASSLLATNQETQYF.

This chain links TRBV18 with TRBJ2-2; 10 bases align to TRBD1. V shed 5 bases, J shed 4 bases, and the junction held 13 bases outside the gene matches. Germline-derived CDR1 and CDR2 are KGHSH and LQKENI. CDR3 length equals 18 residues. CDR3 loop: CASSSSDRGAGVTGELFF. For the CDR3, the DNA is TGTGCCAGCTCATCGTCGGACAGGGGGGCCGGCGTCACCGGGGAGCTGTTTTTT.

In DNA, the CDR3 is TGTGCCAGCAGCTCACCTAGGGGAACTGAAGCTTTCTTT. This gives the protein CASSSPRGTEAFF. The chain links TRBV7-9 to TRBJ1-1, with D perhaps TRBD1 (5 bases). V lost 4 bases and J lost 5, with 11 bases in between. The length of the CDR3 is 13 residues. Germline CDR1 reads SEHNR; CDR2 reads FQNEAQ (reference sequence).

V is TRBV4-1 and J is TRBJ1-1, with TRBD1 matching over 7 bases. This CDR3 contains 13 residues. The junction had 0 bases not matched to a gene; V was cut back by 2 bases and J by 3 bases. CDR1 and CDR2 (germline): MGHRA, YSYEKL. Written as DNA, the CDR3 is TGCGCCAGCAGCCAAACAGGGGACACTGAAGCTTTCTTT. Translating it yields CASSQTGDTEAFF.

The chain is built from TRBV28 and TRBJ2-2; D call uncertain. From germline, CDR1 is MDHEN and CDR2 SYDVKM. Trimming took 8 bases from V and 5 from J, leaving 9 bases between them. The CDR3 length is 12 residues. The CDR3 sequence is CASRRGTGELFF. In DNA form, the CDR3 reads TGTGCCAGCCGACGAGGAACCGGGGAGCTGTTTTTT.

This sequence joins TRBV27 and TRBJ1-2; 10 nucleotides agree with TRBD1. This CDR3 contains 15 residues. Trimming took 3 bases from V and 8 from J; bases not matched to a gene: 9. Germline lookup yields CDR1 MNHEY and CDR2 SMNVEV (reference sequence). Here the CDR3 DNA reads TGTGCCAGCAGTTTTGACAGGGGGCAGTGGTTAGGCTACACCTTC. Translating gives CASSFDRGQWLGYTF.

The J gene is TRBJ2-2, the V gene TRBV6-4; TRBD2 agrees at 10 bases. Germline V gives CDR1 MRHNA, CDR2 SNTAGT. The V gene end was trimmed by 0 bases and the J gene end by 4 bases; junction bases not matched to a gene: 2. This CDR3 spans 16 amino acids. The chain's CDR3 is CASSDSSGGATGELFF. The CDR3 bases are TGTGCCAGCAGTGACTCGAGCGGGGGGGCCACCGGGGAGCTGTTTTTT.

This chain links TRBV14 with TRBJ2-7, with D maybe TRBD1 (6 bases). The V and J ends lost 0 bases and 6 bases respectively, with 9 bases between them. Germline-derived CDR1 and CDR2 are SGHDN and FVKESK. This CDR3 comprises 13 residues. CDR3 sequence (DNA): TGTGCCAGCAGCCAAGATCCAGGGGTCGAGCAGTACTTC. Its translation is CASSQDPGVEQYF.

The CDR3 region has the DNA TGTGCCAGCAGCTTAGGCCGGGGGATTAATTCACCCCTCCACTTT. It codes for CASSLGRGINSPLHF. The chain links TRBV7-9 to TRBJ1-6, with D maybe TRBD1 (5 bases). Germline V CDR1 and CDR2: SEHNR, FQNEAQ (reference sequence). This CDR3 contains 15 residues. The V end was cut by 1 base, the J end by 6 bases, with 10 bases between.

This clone was recorded only once. This chain connects TRBV28 to TRBJ1-1, with a tentative D call TRBD1 (6 bases). Trimming took 7 bases from V and 8 from J, leaving 14 bases between them. The CDR3 extends over 12 amino acids. Per the germline V gene, CDR1 is MDHEN and CDR2 is SYDVKM. CDR3 in amino acids: CASTQDSLEAFF. CDR3 bases: TGTGCCAGCACCCAGGACAGCCTCGAAGCTTTCTTT. Full variable domain (outside the CDR3, taken from reference TRBV28 and TRBJ1-1): DVKVTQSSRYLVKRTGEKVFLECVQDMDHENMFWYRQDPGLGLRLIYFSYDVKMKEKGDIPEGYSVSREKKERFSLILESASTNQTSMYLCASTQDSLEAFFGQGTRLTVV.

The CDR3 here is CASSQEGPQDTQYF. In DNA, the CDR3 is TGCGCCAGCAGCCAAGAGGGCCCCCAGGATACGCAGTATTTT. This chain uses TRBV4-3 with TRBJ2-3; the D is unclear. Germline values: CDR1 LGHNA, CDR2 YSLEER. The CDR3 consists of 14 residues. V gave up 0 bases and J gave up 6 bases, with 10 bases separating them.

Here the CDR3 DNA reads TGTGCCACCAGCGTGCGGCGGGGGGGCACCGGGGAGCTGTTTTTT. Translated, it gives CATSVRRGGTGELFF. V gene TRBV15 combines with J gene TRBJ2-2, with 9 bases aligning to TRBD2. There are 15 residues in the CDR3. Unmatched junction bases numbered 5, after V lost 5 bases and J lost 4 bases. Germline values: CDR1 LNHNV, CDR2 YYDKDF (reference sequence).

The V call is TRBV14, the J call TRBJ2-3, with TRBD1 matching over 7 bases. The CDR3 contains 16 residues. The ends lost 6 bases at V and 2 bases at J; junction bases unmatched: 11. In germline, CDR1 is SGHDN, CDR2 FVKESK. The CDR3 loop reads CASSPFGTAYTDTQYF. CDR3 nucleotides: TGTGCCAGCAGTCCTTTCGGGACAGCCTACACAGATACGCAGTATTTT.

The rearrangement links TRBV5-4 to TRBJ2-3, with 7 bases that match TRBD1. The CDR3 is 13 amino acids. Trimming cost V 7 bases and J 5 bases; bases outside gene matches: 7. Per germline, CDR1 SGHNT and CDR2 YYREEE (reference sequence). As DNA, the CDR3 is TGTGCCAGCCGGTACAGGGGTGGAGATACGCAGTATTTT. It codes for CASRYRGGDTQYF.

The chain employs TRBV18 and TRBJ2-3; D remains ambiguous. The V and J ends lost 3 bases and 5 bases respectively, with 12 bases between them. CDR1 KGHSH and CDR2 LQKENI come from the germline V gene. The CDR3 loop spans 14 amino acids. CDR3 sequence: CASSPPLGGDTQYF. CDR3 nucleotide sequence: TGTGCCAGCTCACCCCCCCTAGGCGGAGATACGCAGTATTTT.

J is TRBJ2-7 and V is TRBV10-3; D is perhaps TRBD2 (5 bases). The CDR3 length is 14 residues. The ends were cut back, 1 base at V and 5 bases at J, with 12 bases in the middle. From germline, CDR1 is ENHRY and CDR2 SYGVKD. This CDR3 is CAISEYRDRNEQYF. The CDR3 DNA follows: TGTGCCATCAGTGAGTATCGGGATCGGAACGAGCAGTACTTC.

This chain links TRBV25-1 with TRBJ1-1; D gene unclear. The V end lost 5 bases, the J end lost 5 bases, and 21 bases lay between the germline ends. CDR1 is MGHDK, CDR2 SYGVNS, per germline. CDR3 size: 16 residues. CDR3 sequence (DNA): TGTGCCAGCAGTCCCAACCCCCCCCCGGGTGCGACTGAAGCTTTCTTT. Translated, it gives CASSPNPPPGATEAFF.

This chain joins TRBV4-1 and TRBJ2-7, with 7 bases lining up with TRBD1. CDR3 length: 14 amino acids. Unmatched junction bases numbered 5, after V lost 4 bases and J lost 2 bases. The germline V gene has CDR1 MGHRA and CDR2 YSYEKL. CDR3 loop: CASSRPGQTYEQYF. As DNA, the CDR3 is TGCGCCAGCAGCCGTCCGGGACAGACCTACGAGCAGTACTTC.

This clone is judged medium-sized (0.01 to 0.1%). V usage is TRBV4-3 and J usage is TRBJ1-2; a weak D match, TRBD1 (6 bases). V was trimmed by 4 bases and J by 11 bases, leaving 20 bases between them. The V gene's germline CDR1 is LGHNA and CDR2 YSLEER. The CDR3 loop spans 14 amino acids. The CDR3 protein is CASSLTVDSGEYTF. CDR3 in DNA: TGCGCCAGCAGCCTCACGGTGGACAGCGGGGAGTACACCTTC.